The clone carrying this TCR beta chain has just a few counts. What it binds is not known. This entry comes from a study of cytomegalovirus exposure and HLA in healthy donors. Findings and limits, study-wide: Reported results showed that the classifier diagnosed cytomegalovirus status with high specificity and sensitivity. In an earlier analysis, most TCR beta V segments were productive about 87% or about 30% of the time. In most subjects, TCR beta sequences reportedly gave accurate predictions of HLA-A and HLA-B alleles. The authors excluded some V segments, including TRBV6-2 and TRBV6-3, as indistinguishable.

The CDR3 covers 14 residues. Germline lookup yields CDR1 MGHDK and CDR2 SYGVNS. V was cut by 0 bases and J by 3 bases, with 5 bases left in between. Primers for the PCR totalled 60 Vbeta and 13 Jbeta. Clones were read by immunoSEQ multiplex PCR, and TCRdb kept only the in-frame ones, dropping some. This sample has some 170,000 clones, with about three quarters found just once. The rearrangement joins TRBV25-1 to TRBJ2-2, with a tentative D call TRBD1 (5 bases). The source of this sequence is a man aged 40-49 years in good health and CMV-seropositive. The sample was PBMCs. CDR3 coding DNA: TGTGCCAGCAGTGAATACAGGGACACCGGGGAGCTGTTTTTT. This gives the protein CASSEYRDTGELFF.